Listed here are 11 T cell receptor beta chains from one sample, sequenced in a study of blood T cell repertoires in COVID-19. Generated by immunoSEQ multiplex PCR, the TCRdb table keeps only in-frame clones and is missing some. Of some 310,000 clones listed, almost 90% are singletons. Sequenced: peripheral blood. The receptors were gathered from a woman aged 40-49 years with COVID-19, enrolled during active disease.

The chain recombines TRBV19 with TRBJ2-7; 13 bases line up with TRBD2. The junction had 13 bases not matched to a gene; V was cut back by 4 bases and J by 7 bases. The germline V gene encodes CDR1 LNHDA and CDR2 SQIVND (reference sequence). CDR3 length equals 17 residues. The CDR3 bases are TGTGCCAGTAGTACCCGACTAGCGGGAGGCCTAGAGGGAGAGCAGTACTTC. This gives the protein CASSTRLAGGLEGEQYF.

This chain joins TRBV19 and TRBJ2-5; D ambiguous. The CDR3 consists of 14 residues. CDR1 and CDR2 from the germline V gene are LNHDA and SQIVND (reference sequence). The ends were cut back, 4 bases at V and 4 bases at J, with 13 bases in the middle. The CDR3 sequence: CASSTHEVRETQYF. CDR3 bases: TGTGCCAGTAGTACCCACGAGGTGAGAGAGACCCAGTACTTC.

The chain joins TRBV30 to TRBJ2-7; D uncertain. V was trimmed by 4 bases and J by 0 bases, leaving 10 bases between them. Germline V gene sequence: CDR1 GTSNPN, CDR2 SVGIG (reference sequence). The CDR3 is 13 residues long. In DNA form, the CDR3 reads TGTGCCTGGACCCCGGGTTACTCCTACGAGCAGTACTTC. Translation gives CAWTPGYSYEQYF.

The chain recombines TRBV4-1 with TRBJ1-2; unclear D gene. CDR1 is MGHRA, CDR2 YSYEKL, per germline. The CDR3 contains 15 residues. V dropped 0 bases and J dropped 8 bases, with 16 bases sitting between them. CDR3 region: CASSQEDRVSSGYTF. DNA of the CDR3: TGCGCCAGCAGCCAAGAGGATCGGGTATCCTCCGGCTACACCTTC.

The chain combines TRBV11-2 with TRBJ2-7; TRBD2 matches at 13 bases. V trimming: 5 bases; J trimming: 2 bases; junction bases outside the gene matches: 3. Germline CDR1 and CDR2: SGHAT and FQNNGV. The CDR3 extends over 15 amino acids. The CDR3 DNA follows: TGTGCCAGCAGCCGGACTAGCGGGGGCCCCTACGAGCAGTACTTC. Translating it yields CASSRTSGGPYEQYF.

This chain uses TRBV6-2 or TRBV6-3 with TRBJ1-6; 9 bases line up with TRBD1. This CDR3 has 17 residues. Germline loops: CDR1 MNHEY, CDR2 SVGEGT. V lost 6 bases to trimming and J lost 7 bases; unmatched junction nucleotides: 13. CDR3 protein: CASSRIQGANLNSPLHF. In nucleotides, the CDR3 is TGTGCCAGCAGCCGCATACAGGGGGCTAACCTAAATTCACCCCTCCACTTT.

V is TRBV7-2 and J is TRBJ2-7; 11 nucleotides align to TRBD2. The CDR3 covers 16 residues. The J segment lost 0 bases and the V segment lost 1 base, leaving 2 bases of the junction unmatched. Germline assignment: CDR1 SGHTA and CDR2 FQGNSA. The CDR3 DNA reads TGTGCCAGCAGCTTAGTTAGCGGGGGGGCCTCCTACGAGCAGTACTTC. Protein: CASSLVSGGASYEQYF.

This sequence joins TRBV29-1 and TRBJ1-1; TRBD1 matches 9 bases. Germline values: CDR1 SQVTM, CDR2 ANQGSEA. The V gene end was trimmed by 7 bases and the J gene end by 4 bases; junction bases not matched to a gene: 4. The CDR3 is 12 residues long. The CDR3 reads CSAGTGLTEAFF. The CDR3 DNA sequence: TGCAGCGCCGGGACAGGGCTCACTGAAGCTTTCTTT. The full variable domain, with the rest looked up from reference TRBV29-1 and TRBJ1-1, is SAVISQKPSRDICQRGTSLTIQCQVDSQVTMMFWYRQQPGQSLTLIATANQGSEATYESGFVIDKFPISRPNLTFSTLTVSNMSPEDSSIYLCSAGTGLTEAFFGQGTRLTVV.

CDR3 coding DNA: TGCAGTGCTAGAGTCGGGGAAAAACTGTTTTTT. Translated: CSARVGEKLFF. The chain joins TRBV20-1 to TRBJ1-4; no firm D call. Trimming left V 1 base short and J 8 bases short, with 5 bases between. The CDR3 covers 11 residues. CDR1 and CDR2 from the germline V gene are DFQATT and SNEGSKA (reference sequence).

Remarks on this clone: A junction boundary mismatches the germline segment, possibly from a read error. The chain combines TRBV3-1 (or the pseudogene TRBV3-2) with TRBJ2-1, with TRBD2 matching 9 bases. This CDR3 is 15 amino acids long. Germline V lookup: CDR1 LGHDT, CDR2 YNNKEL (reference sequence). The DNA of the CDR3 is TGTGCCAGCAGCCAAGATAATCCGGGACTAGCCCTCCGGGTCTTC. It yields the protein CASSQDNPGLALRVF.

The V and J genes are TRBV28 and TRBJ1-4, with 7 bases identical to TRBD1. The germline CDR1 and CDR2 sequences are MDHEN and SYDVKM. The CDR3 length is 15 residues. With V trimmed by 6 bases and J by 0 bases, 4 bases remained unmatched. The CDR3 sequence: CASRTGSPTNEKLFF. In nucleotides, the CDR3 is TGTGCCAGCAGGACAGGGAGCCCAACTAATGAAAAACTGTTTTTT.